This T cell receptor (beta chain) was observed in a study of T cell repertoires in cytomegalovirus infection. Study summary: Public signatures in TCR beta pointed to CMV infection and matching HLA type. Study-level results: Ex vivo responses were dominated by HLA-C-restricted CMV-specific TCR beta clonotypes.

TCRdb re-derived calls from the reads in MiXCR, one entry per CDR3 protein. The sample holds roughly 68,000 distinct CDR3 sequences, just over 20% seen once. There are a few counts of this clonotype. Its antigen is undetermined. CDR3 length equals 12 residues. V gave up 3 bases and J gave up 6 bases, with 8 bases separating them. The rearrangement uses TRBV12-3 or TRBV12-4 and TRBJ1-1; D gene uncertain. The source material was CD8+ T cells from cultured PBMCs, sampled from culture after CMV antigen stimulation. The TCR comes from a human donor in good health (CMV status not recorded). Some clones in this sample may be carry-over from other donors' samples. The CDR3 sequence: CASSFGVAEAFF. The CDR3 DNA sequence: TGTGCCAGCAGTTTTGGAGTAGCTGAAGCTTTCTTT.